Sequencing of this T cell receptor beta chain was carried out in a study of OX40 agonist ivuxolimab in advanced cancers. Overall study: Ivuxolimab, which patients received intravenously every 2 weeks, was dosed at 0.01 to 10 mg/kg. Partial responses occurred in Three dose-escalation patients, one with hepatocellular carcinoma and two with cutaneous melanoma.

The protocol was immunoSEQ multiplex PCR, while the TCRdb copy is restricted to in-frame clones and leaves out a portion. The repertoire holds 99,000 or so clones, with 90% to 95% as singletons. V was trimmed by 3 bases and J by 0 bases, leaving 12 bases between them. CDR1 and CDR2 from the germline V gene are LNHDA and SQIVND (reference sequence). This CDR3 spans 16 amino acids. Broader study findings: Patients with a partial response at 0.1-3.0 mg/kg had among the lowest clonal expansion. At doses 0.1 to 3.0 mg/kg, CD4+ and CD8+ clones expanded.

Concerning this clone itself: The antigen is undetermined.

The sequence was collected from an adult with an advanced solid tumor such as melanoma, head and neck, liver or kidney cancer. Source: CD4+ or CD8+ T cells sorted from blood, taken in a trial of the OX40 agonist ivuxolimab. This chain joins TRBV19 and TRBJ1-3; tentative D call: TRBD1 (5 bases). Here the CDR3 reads CASSIYRPASGNTIYF. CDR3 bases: TGTGCCAGTAGTATCTACAGGCCGGCCTCTGGAAACACCATATATTTT.